The 24 T cell receptor beta chains presented below share a single source sample, sequenced in a study of shared clonotypes between healthy human individuals. Profiled with immunoSEQ multiplex PCR; TCRdb holds only in-frame clones, not every one. The table has around 550,000 clones, less than 96% seen once; the top ten hold roughly 0.06%. Sequenced material: naive CD4+ T cells sorted from blood. Subset meaning: CD45RA+ positively selected. Receptors originate from a woman between 25 and 40 years old in good health.

V is TRBV28 and J is TRBJ2-7; 11 bases are shared with TRBD1. This CDR3 has 17 amino acids. The germline V gene has CDR1 MDHEN and CDR2 SYDVKM. Unmatched junction bases numbered 13, after V lost 7 bases and J lost 2 bases. The CDR3, as DNA: TGTGCCAGCAACCTCGGACAGGGGGCAAGTGGGGCCTACGAGCAGTACTTC. This translates into CASNLGQGASGAYEQYF.

CDR3 DNA sequence: TGTGCCAGCAGTCCGCGAGCGGGACAGGGGGCCTACAATGAGCAGTTCTTC. It is translated as CASSPRAGQGAYNEQFF. V and J are TRBV27 and TRBJ2-1; 11 bases are a match to TRBD1. With 5 bases clipped from V and 2 bases from J, the junction kept 8 bases outside the gene matches. This CDR3 has 17 amino acids. The germline V gene has CDR1 MNHEY and CDR2 SMNVEV (reference sequence).

In this sample, this clone turned up a few times. J is TRBJ1-2 and V is TRBV28; D gene unclear. The CDR3 consists of 12 residues. V dropped 5 bases and J dropped 8 bases, with 12 bases sitting between them. Germline V lookup: CDR1 MDHEN, CDR2 SYDVKM. DNA for the CDR3: TGTGCCAGCAGTACCCAGACTGGAGGCTACACCTTC. Translated, it gives CASSTQTGGYTF.

This clone was detected only once. This sequence joins TRBV11-2 and TRBJ2-2; D tentatively reads TRBD1 or TRBD2 (6 bases each). V gave up 8 bases and J gave up 7 bases, with 20 bases separating them. Per the germline V gene, CDR1 is SGHAT and CDR2 is FQNNGV. CDR3 length: 15 residues. The CDR3 loop is CASGPVGGVIGELFF. CDR3 nucleotides: TGTGCCAGCGGGCCGGTGGGGGGCGTGATCGGGGAGCTGTTTTTT.

The chain is built from TRBV9 and TRBJ2-5, with 7 bases identical to TRBD2. The closer fit of TRBJ2-7 to the DNA end suggests the J call may be wrong. The CDR3 runs 15 residues. Germline V lookup: CDR1 SGDLS, CDR2 YYNGEE. The CDR3 nucleotides read TGTGCCAGCAGCGTAGGCGCGGGAGAATCCTACGAGCAGTACTTC. The encoded protein is CASSVGAGESYEQYF.

This chain connects TRBV5-4 to TRBJ2-7; 9 nucleotides match TRBD2. CDR1 SGHNT and CDR2 YYREEE come from the germline V gene (reference sequence). This CDR3 is 15 amino acids long. J lost 4 bases, V lost 0 bases, and 5 bases had no gene match. As DNA, the CDR3 is TGTGCCAGCAGCTTGGTCGCGGGAGGGCCTTACGAGCAGTACTTC. This translates into CASSLVAGGPYEQYF.

The V and J genes are TRBV28 and TRBJ2-7; perhaps TRBD1 as D (5 bases). Germline lookup yields CDR1 MDHEN and CDR2 SYDVKM. Trimming took off 6 bases at V and 2 bases at J, with 20 bases between the two ends. The length of the CDR3 is 16 residues. The CDR3: CASRQQGVWPTYEQYF. The CDR3 DNA sequence: TGTGCCAGCAGGCAGCAGGGTGTTTGGCCGACCTACGAGCAGTACTTC.

The J gene is TRBJ2-1, the V gene TRBV2, with 15 bases that match TRBD2. The germline V gene has CDR1 SNHLY and CDR2 FYNNEI. Losses at the gene ends were 8 bases for V and 6 bases for J; bases not matched to a gene: 26. The CDR3 sequence is 22 residues long. CDR3 nucleotide sequence: TGTGCCAGCCCGAGAACCGGTTCATCGGGGACTAGCGGGAGGCCGGGTTCCAATGAGCAGTTCTTC. Its protein product is CASPRTGSSGTSGRPGSNEQFF.

This sequence joins TRBV5-1 and TRBJ2-4; D is unresolved. V was trimmed by 0 bases and J by 1 base, leaving 14 bases between them. Germline V CDR1 and CDR2: SGHRS, YFSETQ. The CDR3 contains 17 residues. The CDR3 DNA follows: TGCGCCAGCAGCTTGGCGACAACGGTGATGGCCAAAAACATTCAGTACTTC. Protein sequence: CASSLATTVMAKNIQYF.

Turning to this clone: The junction shows a germline mismatch at one end, possibly a read error. The chain combines TRBV5-5 with TRBJ2-7, with 9 bases fitting TRBD1. The CDR3 is 13 residues long. The germline gives CDR1 SGHKS, CDR2 YYEKEE (reference sequence). CDR3 loop: CASRHITGGVSRF. DNA of the CDR3: TGTGCCAGCAGACACATTACAGGGGGCGTATCCCGCTTC.

The rearrangement links TRBV19 to TRBJ2-5, with D perhaps TRBD2 (7 bases). The better agreement between TRBJ2-7 and the DNA end casts doubt on the J call. The CDR3 is 15 residues long. CDR1 and CDR2 (germline): LNHDA, SQIVND (reference sequence). CDR3 in DNA: TGTGCCAGTAGTTCCCCGGGGGGCCGGACGGGCGAGCAGTACTTC. This gives the protein CASSSPGGRTGEQYF.

The chain joins TRBV28 to TRBJ1-5; D is possibly TRBD1 (5 bases). Deletions cut 6 bases from V and 4 bases from J, with 16 bases between. This CDR3 contains 15 residues. Germline values: CDR1 MDHEN, CDR2 SYDVKM. Written as DNA, the CDR3 is TGTGCCAGCAGGAACGGAGAAGCAGGGAATCAGCCCCAGCATTTT. It is translated as CASRNGEAGNQPQHF.

The table lists this clone with a few counts. This chain connects TRBV7-9 to TRBJ2-7, with unresolved D. This CDR3 spans 11 amino acids. Per the germline V gene, CDR1 is SEHNR and CDR2 is FQNEAQ (reference sequence). With 2 bases removed from V and 7 bases from J, the gap between germline ends came to 6 bases. The CDR3 here is CASSLREEQYF. The CDR3 nucleotides read TGTGCCAGCAGCTTAAGAGAGGAGCAGTACTTC.

V usage is TRBV7-2 and J usage is TRBJ2-1; possible D gene TRBD2, 6 bases. The CDR3 runs to 15 residues. CDR1 and CDR2 (germline): SGHTA, FQGNSA. Trimming removed 4 bases from V and 1 base from J, with 11 bases in between. The CDR3 protein is CASSSERASYNEQFF. The DNA for the CDR3 is TGTGCCAGCAGCTCCGAGCGGGCGTCCTACAATGAGCAGTTCTTC.

This clone appeared a single time. The CDR3 sequence: CASREDRAKGYTF. DNA for the CDR3: TGTGCCAGCAGAGAGGACAGGGCCAAAGGCTACACCTTC. The rearrangement uses TRBV2 and TRBJ1-2; TRBD1 aligns across 8 bases. This CDR3 has 13 residues. J was trimmed by 8 bases and V by 6 bases; bases with no gene match: 8. The germline CDR1 and CDR2 sequences are SNHLY and FYNNEI.

The chain combines TRBV4-2 with TRBJ2-5, with 9 bases aligning to TRBD2. The DNA matches TRBJ2-7 better at its end, which makes the J call doubtful. The length of the CDR3 is 16 residues. Germline CDR1 is LGHNA and CDR2 is YNFKEQ. Here the CDR3 reads CASSQDILAGRGEQYF. Written as DNA, the CDR3 is TGTGCCAGCAGCCAAGATATCCTAGCGGGACGCGGCGAGCAGTACTTC.

The chain has TRBV27 and TRBJ2-1; perhaps TRBD1 as D (6 bases). The CDR3 runs to 16 residues. The V end was cut by 5 bases, the J end by 8 bases, with 22 bases between. Germline CDR1 is MNHEY and CDR2 is SMNVEV (reference sequence). CDR3 loop: CASSDRQVTGWDEQFF. The CDR3 DNA follows: TGTGCCAGCAGTGACAGACAGGTTACCGGTTGGGATGAGCAGTTCTTC.

J is TRBJ2-7 and V is TRBV10-1, with D perhaps TRBD2 (6 bases). Trimming stripped 9 bases from V and 5 bases from J, with 14 bases between. The CDR3 contains 12 residues. In germline, CDR1 is WNHNN, CDR2 SYGVQD (reference sequence). The CDR3 is CASPASGDEQYF. The CDR3 DNA follows: TGCGCCAGTCCAGCGTCGGGAGACGAGCAGTACTTC.

The chain links TRBV6-1 to TRBJ2-7; 9 nucleotides agree with TRBD2. From germline, CDR1 is MNHNS and CDR2 SASEGT. The CDR3 is 14 residues long. The V segment lost 4 bases and the J segment 4 bases; nucleotides outside the gene matches: 5. The CDR3 bases are TGTGCCAGCAGTGGGCTAGCGGGATGGTACGAGCAGTACTTC. Its protein is CASSGLAGWYEQYF.

The chain joins TRBV27 to TRBJ2-3; D is tentatively TRBD1 or TRBD2 (5 bases each). Germline V lookup: CDR1 MNHEY, CDR2 SMNVEV (reference sequence). V shed 3 bases and J shed 1 base, with 5 bases lying between them. This CDR3 comprises 13 residues. Written as DNA, the CDR3 is TGTGCCAGCAGTTTGGGACGCACAGATACGCAGTATTTT. As protein: CASSLGRTDTQYF.

The chain links TRBV6-6 to TRBJ1-1; D unclear. V gave up 8 bases and J gave up 4 bases, with 14 bases separating them. In germline, CDR1 is MNHNY, CDR2 SVGAGI (reference sequence). This CDR3 has 13 residues. The CDR3 loop is CASLLGSGTEAFF. The CDR3 coding sequence is TGTGCCAGCCTTTTAGGGTCGGGCACTGAAGCTTTCTTT.

The CDR3 region has the DNA TGTGCCAGCAGCCCTCGGACAGGGAGACGCACCGGGGAGCTGTTTTTT. Encoded protein: CASSPRTGRRTGELFF. This chain links TRBV9 with TRBJ2-2; 8 nucleotides agree with TRBD1. The CDR3 has 16 amino acids. In germline, CDR1 is SGDLS, CDR2 YYNGEE. The V gene end was trimmed by 4 bases and the J gene end by 4 bases; junction bases not matched to a gene: 9.

The V gene is TRBV28, the J gene TRBJ1-1; D is ambiguous. CDR1 is MDHEN, CDR2 SYDVKM, per germline. This CDR3 is built from 13 residues. V was shortened by 2 bases and J by 2 bases, with 6 bases between the two germline ends. Here the CDR3 reads CASSLSINTEAFF. CDR3 bases: TGTGCCAGCAGTTTAAGTATTAACACTGAAGCTTTCTTT.

The J gene is TRBJ2-5, the V gene TRBV28; 12 bases agree with TRBD2. The ends lost 5 bases at V and 6 bases at J; junction bases unmatched: 7. CDR3 length: 15 residues. Germline V gene sequence: CDR1 MDHEN, CDR2 SYDVKM. The CDR3, as DNA: TGTGCCAGCAGTCAGACTAGCGGGAGTTCAAAGACCCAGTACTTC. Amino acids: CASSQTSGSSKTQYF.